The 18 T cell receptor beta chains reported below all come from one sample, sequenced in a study of blood T cell repertoires in COVID-19. The table came from immunoSEQ multiplex PCR; TCRdb's copy has only in-frame clones and leaves some out. Of about 220,000 clones listed, 75% to 85% are singletons. Source material: peripheral blood. The receptors derive from a man aged 40-49 years who had recovered from COVID-19.

V and J are TRBV6-5 and TRBJ1-1; D is undetermined. V lost 0 bases and J lost 3, with 11 bases in between. CDR3 length equals 15 residues. CDR1 is MNHEY and CDR2 is SVGAGI in the germline V gene. The CDR3 coding sequence is TGTGCCAGCAGTTACTCTCCGACGCGGGACACTGAAGCTTTCTTT. Translation gives CASSYSPTRDTEAFF.

The gene calls are TRBV7-2 and TRBJ2-2; 9 bases line up with TRBD1. This CDR3 contains 14 residues. The V gene's germline CDR1 is SGHTA and CDR2 FQGNSA. Trimming at V came to 5 bases and at J to 7 bases, leaving 5 bases not matched to a gene. CDR3 loop: CASSKDRGVGELFF. In nucleotides, the CDR3 is TGTGCCAGCAGCAAGGACAGGGGCGTCGGGGAGCTGTTTTTT.

J is TRBJ1-6 and V is TRBV6-5; D might be TRBD1 (6 bases). Trimming left V 11 bases short and J 5 bases short, with 16 bases between. The CDR3 extends over 14 amino acids. Germline CDR1 is MNHEY and CDR2 is SVGAGI. CDR3 nucleotide sequence: TGTGCCGGCTCTAAAGGGGGAGATAATTCACCCCTCCACTTT. Its translation is CAGSKGGDNSPLHF.

CDR3 in amino acids: CASSLTGADTQYF. The CDR3 nucleotides read TGTGCCAGCAGTCTAACAGGGGCAGATACGCAGTATTTT. The chain uses TRBV7-2 and TRBJ2-3, with 7 bases matching TRBD1. This CDR3 is 13 amino acids long. Germline lookup yields CDR1 SGHTA and CDR2 FQGNSA. Unmatched junction bases numbered 4, after V lost 6 bases and J lost 4 bases.

The chain couples TRBV7-9 to TRBJ2-1, with a tentative D call TRBD2 (5 bases). This CDR3 has 14 residues. V was trimmed by 3 bases and J by 6 bases, leaving 12 bases between them. Germline V gene data show CDR1 as SEHNR and CDR2 as FQNEAQ (reference sequence). In DNA form, the CDR3 reads TGTGCCAGCAGCTTCGGACTGACGATCAATGAGCAGTTCTTC. As protein: CASSFGLTINEQFF.

This CDR3 is CATSDAVGGHHTDTQYF. Written as DNA, the CDR3 is TGTGCCACCAGTGATGCGGTCGGCGGGCATCACACAGATACGCAGTATTTT. V and J are TRBV24-1 and TRBJ2-3, with D possibly being TRBD2 (5 bases). The ends were cut back, 3 bases at V and 2 bases at J, with 17 bases in the middle. Germline V gene lookup returns CDR1 KGHDR and CDR2 SFDVKD. The CDR3 length is 17 residues.

The chain employs TRBV5-1 and TRBJ2-3, with D possibly being TRBD1 (6 bases). With 8 bases removed from V and 2 bases from J, the gap between germline ends came to 15 bases. The CDR3 has 14 residues. The V gene's germline CDR1 is SGHRS and CDR2 YFSETQ. The CDR3 DNA sequence: TGCGCCAGTCATGAACAGGGAACCACAGATACGCAGTATTTT. Translating gives CASHEQGTTDTQYF.

The gene calls are TRBV5-8 and TRBJ2-3; 8 nucleotides align to TRBD2. J lost 3 bases, V lost 7 bases, and 22 bases had no gene match. CDR1 and CDR2 from the germline V gene are SGHTS and YDEGEE. The CDR3 sequence is 19 residues long. CDR3 DNA sequence: TGTGCCAGCGTCTATGATACAAGGAGGCAGGGACTAGGGACAGATACGCAGTATTTT. Its protein is CASVYDTRRQGLGTDTQYF.

The chain has TRBV5-1 and TRBJ2-2; D perhaps matches TRBD1 (5 bases). This CDR3 has 16 residues. Trimming took 1 base from V and 0 from J, leaving 10 bases between them. Germline V gives CDR1 SGHRS, CDR2 YFSETQ. The DNA for the CDR3 is TGCGCCAGCAGCTTGAATCCAGGGACGAACACCGGGGAGCTGTTTTTT. Protein product: CASSLNPGTNTGELFF.

Only one count was recorded for this clone. The V call is TRBV19, the J call TRBJ2-5; 8 nucleotides line up with TRBD1. The CDR3 totals 15 residues. J lost 5 bases, V lost 1 base, and 6 bases had no gene match. Germline assignment: CDR1 LNHDA and CDR2 SQIVND (reference sequence). The CDR3 region is CASSIALGQGETQYF. DNA for the CDR3: TGTGCCAGTAGTATAGCGCTAGGACAGGGCGAGACCCAGTACTTC.

The chain carries TRBV15 and TRBJ2-5; the D is unclear. CDR1 is LNHNV and CDR2 is YYDKDF in the germline V gene (reference sequence). CDR3 length equals 12 residues. Trimming stripped 1 base from V and 5 bases from J, with 5 bases between. CDR3 nucleotides: TGTGCCACCAGCAGAGTTTCGGAGACCCAGTACTTC. This encodes CATSRVSETQYF. Combining the CDR3 with reference TRBV15 and TRBJ2-5 gives the whole variable domain DAMVIQNPRYQVTQFGKPVTLSCSQTLNHNVMYWYQQKSSQAPKLLFHYYDKDFNNEADTPDNFQSRRPNTSFCFLDIRSPGLGDTAMYLCATSRVSETQYFGPGTRLLVL.

The gene calls are TRBV7-9 and TRBJ2-3, with TRBD2 matching 9 bases. In germline, CDR1 is SEHNR, CDR2 FQNEAQ (reference sequence). This CDR3 is built from 16 residues. J lost 5 bases, V lost 2 bases, and 8 bases had no gene match. CDR3 in amino acids: CASSLMAGGPGDTQYF. In DNA form, the CDR3 reads TGTGCCAGCAGCTTAATGGCGGGAGGGCCGGGAGATACGCAGTATTTT.

The chain recombines TRBV5-4 with TRBJ2-7; TRBD2 matches 12 bases. Looked up from germline, CDR1 is SGHNT and CDR2 is YYREEE (reference sequence). The CDR3 spans 17 residues. J gave up 6 bases and V 1 base, and 11 bases lay outside the gene matches. The DNA of the CDR3 is TGTGCCAGCAGCTTGTCGACTAGCGGGGGCCGGGGGGCCGAGCAGTACTTC. This gives the protein CASSLSTSGGRGAEQYF. Combining the CDR3 with reference TRBV5-4 and TRBJ2-7 gives the whole variable domain ETGVTQSPTHLIKTRGQQVTLRCSSQSGHNTVSWYQQALGQGPQFIFQYYREEENGRGNFPPRFSGLQFPNYSSELNVNALELDDSALYLCASSLSTSGGRGAEQYFGPGTRLTVT.

This clone has a handful of counts. CDR3 nucleotide sequence: TGTGCCAGCAGTGAAGAGGGACTAGTAAAGACCCAGTACTTC. It is translated as CASSEEGLVKTQYF. The chain couples TRBV2 to TRBJ2-5; 8 bases line up with TRBD2. This CDR3 has 14 amino acids. Trimming at V came to 1 base and at J to 6 bases, leaving 4 bases not matched to a gene. Germline-derived CDR1 and CDR2 are SNHLY and FYNNEI. The full variable domain, with the rest looked up from reference TRBV2 and TRBJ2-5, is EPEVTQTPSHQVTQMGQEVILRCVPISNHLYFYWYRQILGQKVEFLVSFYNNEISEKSEIFDDQFSVERPDGSNFTLKIRSTKLEDSAMYFCASSEEGLVKTQYFGPGTRLLVL.

This clone was recorded a few times. V gene TRBV14 combines with J gene TRBJ2-1, with D maybe TRBD2 (6 bases). V lost 4 bases and J lost 1, with 17 bases in between. Germline-derived CDR1 and CDR2 are SGHDN and FVKESK. The CDR3 loop spans 17 amino acids. CDR3 in DNA: TGTGCCAGCAGCCCGGGGATAGCGGACTCATCCTACAATGAGCAGTTCTTC. This translates into CASSPGIADSSYNEQFF.

This clone has a single count. The rearrangement links TRBV5-1 to TRBJ1-2; 10 nucleotides align to TRBD1. CDR1 and CDR2 from the germline V gene are SGHRS and YFSETQ. The CDR3 covers 17 residues. The junction had 7 bases not matched to a gene; V was cut back by 0 bases and J by 2 bases. The CDR3 DNA follows: TGCGCCAGCAGCTTGGCCCCGACAGGGGGCTCCAACTATGGCTACACCTTC. Encoded protein: CASSLAPTGGSNYGYTF.

The V call is TRBV5-1, the J call TRBJ2-7, with 9 bases fitting TRBD1. V was pared by 0 bases and J by 6 bases, with 4 bases of the junction left unmatched. This CDR3 comprises 14 residues. Germline CDR1 is SGHRS and CDR2 is YFSETQ. The CDR3 DNA reads as TGCGCCAGCAGCTTGGAAGGGACAGGGCCCGAGCAGTACTTC. Translation: CASSLEGTGPEQYF.

J is TRBJ1-2 and V is TRBV7-2; 9 bases fit TRBD1. The germline CDR1 and CDR2 sequences are SGHTA and FQGNSA. The CDR3 totals 14 residues. J gave up 12 bases and V 5 bases, and 13 bases lay outside the gene matches. CDR3 in amino acids: CASSIGGGQGWNTF. CDR3 nucleotide sequence: TGTGCCAGCAGCATCGGCGGGGGACAGGGCTGGAACACCTTC.